This T cell receptor beta chain was recovered during a study of T cells in women clearing cervical HPV infection (dated by TCRdb to 2016 to 2019). Turning to the overall study: The cases were some 26 women with histologically confirmed HPV16-related CIN3 or worse, and 2 of those women had invasive cancers. Since HLA typing was available for only a few women, HLA type could not be ruled out as a confounder. The parent cohort enrolled about 9,900 women aged 18 or older in Guanacaste, Costa Rica, in about 1993 to 1994 and followed the women for around seven years. Cases and controls were matched on year of sample collection and on age within five years. Five blinded duplicates per group were added as quality controls, giving about 60 samples: approximately 50 participants and 10 replicates. Controls were around 25 women whose single incident HPV16 infection cleared within 12 months without precancer or cancer developing. For cases, a median interval of roughly 150 days, with an interquartile range of roughly 85 to 220 days, was observed between lesion detection and blood sampling. Cases had a median age of almost 35 years compared with roughly 37 for controls, and baseline characteristics showed no significant differences between the groups. An exploratory proof-of-principle case-control study, nested within the Guanacaste HPV Natural History Study in Costa Rica, was conducted to compare TCR repertoires across cervical HPV16 outcomes. Blood from cases was drawn at the visit where the lesion was first identified, while blood from controls was drawn once the infection was no longer detected.

Concerning this clone itself: It has no known antigen specificity. The CDR3 end is not reached by the read, which stops 3 residues before it; the germline J gene fills it in.

Using the immunoSEQ assay, multiplex PCR amplified TCR beta CDR3 regions from an average of about 1.1 ug of genomic DNA per sample. To correct primer bias, the assay used a complete synthetic TCR repertoire to set an amplification baseline. The amplicons were sequenced on the Illumina platform. The authors' analysis ran thus. Error correction of the sequences involved clustering with frequency ratios plus a modified nearest-neighbor algorithm, after which the sequences were analyzed in the immunoSEQ Analyzer using IMGT gene definitions. At each rarefaction depth, TCR richness and evenness were averaged across 20 rarefaction repeats, and any sample with fewer sequences than the depth was left out. Wilcoxon rank sum tests with FDR correction were used to compare V, D and J gene relative abundances between the groups. For the blinded duplicates, the intraclass correlation was about 96% for TCR richness and averaged around 76% across around 66 gene segments. In TCRdb, the immuneACCESS table is reduced to in-frame sequences with V and J assigned. These tables do not hold every clone; where another copy was compared, an unresolved V gene accounts for under half, and the others remain unexplained. V, J and clone size reflect that table, while D and trimming were determined from the DNA. This sample's table has entries for about 32,000 clones. The top ten clones comprise 3.5% to 5% of the sample.

Points the paper makes about the study in general: Because of the cross-sectional design, the study could not determine whether the associations came before infection or resulted from infection, and neither effector/memory subsets nor HPV-specific T cells were isolated. Across sequencing depths, CIN3+ cases showed significantly higher TCR repertoire richness than controls, but evenness did not differ between the groups. Random forest classifiers combining richness and V gene abundances distinguished cases from controls with an estimated AUC of 0.83. T-cell numbers per sample were unknown, so richness differences could reflect varying T-cell content rather than repertoire biology. TRBV6-7 relative abundance was lower in cases than in controls (approximately 0.1% versus 0.16%; Bonferroni P = 0.0008).

Reading the germline V gene (reference sequence) gives CDR1 LNHDA and CDR2 SQIVND. The CDR3 goes from the cysteine to the phenylalanine over 13 residues. Shown are 30 bases from within the CDR3, in frame from base 1. Every participant had a single incident cervical HPV16 infection, and women with prevalent HPV16 infections were excluded. Cervical HPV DNA was detected by MY09/MY11 PCR and genotyped by dot-blot hybridization. Roughly 15 mL of heparinized blood were centrifuged, and the buffy coat was split into aliquots, frozen at -30 degrees C, and then kept at -80 degrees C. Genomic DNA was extracted from buffy coat specimens using QIAGEN kits.

Sequencing input: blood buffy coat. The TCR comes from a woman aged 18 to 75 with a cervical HPV16 infection that either progressed to CIN3+ or cleared (not recorded which). The chain is encoded by TRBV19 joined to TRBJ2-3, and possibly TRBD1, on 7 matching bases. The CDR3 region: CASRGGGWETQYF. CDR3 DNA (partial): TGTGCCAGTAGAGGAGGGGGCTGGGAGACG.